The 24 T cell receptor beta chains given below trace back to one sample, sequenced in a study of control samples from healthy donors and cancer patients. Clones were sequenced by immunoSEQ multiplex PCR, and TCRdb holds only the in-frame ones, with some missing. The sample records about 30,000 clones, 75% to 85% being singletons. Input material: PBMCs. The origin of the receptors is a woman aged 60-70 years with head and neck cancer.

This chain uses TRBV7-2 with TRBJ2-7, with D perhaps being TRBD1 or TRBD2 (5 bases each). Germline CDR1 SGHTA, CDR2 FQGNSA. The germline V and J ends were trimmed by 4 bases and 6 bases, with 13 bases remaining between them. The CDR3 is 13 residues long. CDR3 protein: CASSSWTGLEQYF. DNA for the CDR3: TGTGCCAGCAGCTCCTGGACGGGGCTCGAGCAGTACTTC.

The CDR3: CASSQDLGIGANVLTF. DNA for the CDR3: TGCGCCAGCAGCCAAGATCTAGGAATTGGGGCCAACGTCCTGACTTTC. The V call is TRBV4-3, the J call TRBJ2-6; D not resolved. The V end was cut by 0 bases, the J end by 3 bases, with 9 bases between. The CDR3 covers 16 residues. CDR1 LGHNA and CDR2 YSLEER come from the germline V gene.

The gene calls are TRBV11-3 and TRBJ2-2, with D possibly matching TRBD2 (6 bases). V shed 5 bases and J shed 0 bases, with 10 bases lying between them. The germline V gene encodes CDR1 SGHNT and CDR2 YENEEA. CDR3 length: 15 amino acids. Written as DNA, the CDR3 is TGTGCCAGCAGCCGCGGGGACCCGAACACCGGGGAGCTGTTTTTT. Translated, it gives CASSRGDPNTGELFF.

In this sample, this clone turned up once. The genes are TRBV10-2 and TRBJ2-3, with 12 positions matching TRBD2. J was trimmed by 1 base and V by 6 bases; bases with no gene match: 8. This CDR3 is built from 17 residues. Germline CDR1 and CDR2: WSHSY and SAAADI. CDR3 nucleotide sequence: TGCGCCAGCAGCATCCTAGCGGGGGGGCAAGGCACAGATACGCAGTATTTT. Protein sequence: CASSILAGGQGTDTQYF.

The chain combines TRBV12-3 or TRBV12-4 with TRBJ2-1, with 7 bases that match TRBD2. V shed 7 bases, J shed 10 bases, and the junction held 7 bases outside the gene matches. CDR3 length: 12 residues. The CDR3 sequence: CASNFVSGEQFF. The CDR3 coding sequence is TGTGCCAGCAATTTTGTTAGCGGGGAGCAGTTCTTC.

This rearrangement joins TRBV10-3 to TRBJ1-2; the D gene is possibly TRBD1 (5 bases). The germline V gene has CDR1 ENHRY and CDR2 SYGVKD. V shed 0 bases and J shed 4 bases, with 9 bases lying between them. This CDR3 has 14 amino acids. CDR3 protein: CAISESGGVYGYTF. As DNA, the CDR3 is TGTGCCATCAGTGAGTCGGGAGGGGTCTATGGCTACACCTTC.

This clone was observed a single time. The CDR3 loop is CASSLEGRAYNEQFF. The CDR3 DNA reads as TGTGCCAGCAGCTTAGAAGGCCGGGCCTACAATGAGCAGTTCTTC. The rearrangement joins TRBV7-2 to TRBJ2-1; D is ambiguous. CDR1 is SGHTA and CDR2 is FQGNSA in the germline V gene. The length of the CDR3 is 15 residues. V lost 1 base to trimming and J lost 2 bases, with 9 bases between them.

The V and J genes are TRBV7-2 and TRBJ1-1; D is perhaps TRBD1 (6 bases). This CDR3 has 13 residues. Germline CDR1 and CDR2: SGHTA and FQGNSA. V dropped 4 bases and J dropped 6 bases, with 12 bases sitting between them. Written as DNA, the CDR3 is TGTGCCAGCAGCTCCCAACAGGGCGCTGAAGCTTTCTTT. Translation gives CASSSQQGAEAFF.

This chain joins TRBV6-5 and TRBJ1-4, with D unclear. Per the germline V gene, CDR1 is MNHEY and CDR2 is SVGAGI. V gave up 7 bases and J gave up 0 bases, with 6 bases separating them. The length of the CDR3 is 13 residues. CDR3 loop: CASNGATNEKLFF. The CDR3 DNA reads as TGTGCCAGCAATGGGGCAACTAATGAAAAACTGTTTTTT.

The CDR3 here is CASSLGHRGRGDTEAFF. The CDR3 DNA sequence: TGTGCCAGCAGCTTAGGGCACAGGGGGCGCGGGGACACTGAAGCTTTCTTT. The chain carries TRBV11-2 and TRBJ1-1; 9 bases match TRBD1. The CDR3 is 17 residues long. The trim removed 1 base at V and 3 bases at J, leaving 9 bases unmatched. Germline V lookup: CDR1 SGHAT, CDR2 FQNNGV.

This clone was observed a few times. The CDR3 DNA is TGTGCCAGCAGCAGGACAGGGGCCGAGCAGTACTTC. Translating gives CASSRTGAEQYF. The chain combines TRBV12-3 or TRBV12-4 with TRBJ2-7; 9 bases agree with TRBD1. This CDR3 region has 12 residues. Germline trimming cut 6 bases from V and 6 bases from J; bases unmatched to any gene: 3.

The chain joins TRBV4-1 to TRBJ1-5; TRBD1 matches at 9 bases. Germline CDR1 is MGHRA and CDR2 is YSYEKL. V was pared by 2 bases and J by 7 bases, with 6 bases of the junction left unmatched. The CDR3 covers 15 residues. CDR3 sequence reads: CASSQQQGAGQPQHF. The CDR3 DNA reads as TGCGCCAGCAGCCAACAACAGGGGGCAGGCCAGCCCCAGCATTTT.

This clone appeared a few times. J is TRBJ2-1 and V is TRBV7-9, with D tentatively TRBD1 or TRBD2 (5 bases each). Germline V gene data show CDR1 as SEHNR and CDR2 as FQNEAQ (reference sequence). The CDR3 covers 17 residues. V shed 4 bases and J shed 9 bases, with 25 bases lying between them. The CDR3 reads CASSYSGTEESLGEQFF. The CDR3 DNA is TGTGCCAGCAGCTACTCCGGGACCGAGGAAAGCTTGGGTGAGCAGTTCTTC.

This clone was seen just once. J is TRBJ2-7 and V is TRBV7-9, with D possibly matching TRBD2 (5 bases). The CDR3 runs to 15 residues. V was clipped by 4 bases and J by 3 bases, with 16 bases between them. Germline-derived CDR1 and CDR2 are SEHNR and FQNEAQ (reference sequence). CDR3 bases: TGTGCCAGCAGCTCGATACCCTCCGGGGACTACGAGCAGTACTTC. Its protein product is CASSSIPSGDYEQYF.

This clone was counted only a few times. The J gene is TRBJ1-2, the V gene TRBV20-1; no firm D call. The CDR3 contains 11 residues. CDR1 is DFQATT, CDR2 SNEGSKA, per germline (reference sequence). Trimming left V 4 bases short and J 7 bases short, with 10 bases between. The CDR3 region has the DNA TGCAGTGCTACAATACTGGGTGGCTACACCTTC. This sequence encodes CSATILGGYTF.

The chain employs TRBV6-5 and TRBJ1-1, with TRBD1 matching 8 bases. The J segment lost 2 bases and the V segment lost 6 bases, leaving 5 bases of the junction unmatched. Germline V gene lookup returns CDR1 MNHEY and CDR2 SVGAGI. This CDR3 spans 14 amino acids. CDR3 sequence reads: CASSPTGANTEAFF. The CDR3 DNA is TGTGCCAGCAGCCCGACAGGGGCTAACACTGAAGCTTTCTTT.

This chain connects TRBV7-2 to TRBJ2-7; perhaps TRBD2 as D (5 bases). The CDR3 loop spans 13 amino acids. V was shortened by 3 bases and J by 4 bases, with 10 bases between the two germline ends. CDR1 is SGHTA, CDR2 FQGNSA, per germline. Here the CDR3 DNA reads TGTGCCAGCAGCTTTGGACTGACATACGAGCAGTACTTC. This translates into CASSFGLTYEQYF.

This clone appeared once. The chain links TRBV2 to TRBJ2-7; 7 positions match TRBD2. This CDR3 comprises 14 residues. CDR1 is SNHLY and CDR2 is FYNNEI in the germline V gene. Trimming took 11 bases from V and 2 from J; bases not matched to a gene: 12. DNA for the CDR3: TGTGCCGACCTAGCGGAAAGAGGAGCCTACGAGCAGTACTTC. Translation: CADLAERGAYEQYF.

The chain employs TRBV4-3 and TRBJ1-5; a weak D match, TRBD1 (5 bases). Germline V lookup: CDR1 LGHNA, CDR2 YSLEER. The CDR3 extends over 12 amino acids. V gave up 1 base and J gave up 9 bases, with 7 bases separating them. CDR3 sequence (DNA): TGCGCCAGCAGCCAAGGGGACGGGCCCCAGCATTTT. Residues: CASSQGDGPQHF.

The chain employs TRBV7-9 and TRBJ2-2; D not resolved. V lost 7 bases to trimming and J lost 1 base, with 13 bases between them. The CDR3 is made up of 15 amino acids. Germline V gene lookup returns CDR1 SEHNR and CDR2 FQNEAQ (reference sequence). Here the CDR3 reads CASTLWAKNTGELFF. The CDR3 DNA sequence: TGTGCCAGCACTCTCTGGGCCAAGAACACCGGGGAGCTGTTTTTT.

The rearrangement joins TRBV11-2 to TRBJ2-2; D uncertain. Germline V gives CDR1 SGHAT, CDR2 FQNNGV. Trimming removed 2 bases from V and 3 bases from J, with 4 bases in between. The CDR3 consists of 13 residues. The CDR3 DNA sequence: TGTGCCAGCAGCTTATCCTACACCGGGGAGCTGTTTTTT. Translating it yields CASSLSYTGELFF.

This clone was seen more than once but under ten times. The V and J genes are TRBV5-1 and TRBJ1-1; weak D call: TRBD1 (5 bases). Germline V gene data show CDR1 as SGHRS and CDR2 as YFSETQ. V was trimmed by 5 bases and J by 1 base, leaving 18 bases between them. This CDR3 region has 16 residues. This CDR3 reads CASSLDSASTNTEAFF. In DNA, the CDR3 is TGCGCCAGCAGTCTTGACAGCGCCTCCACGAACACTGAAGCTTTCTTT.

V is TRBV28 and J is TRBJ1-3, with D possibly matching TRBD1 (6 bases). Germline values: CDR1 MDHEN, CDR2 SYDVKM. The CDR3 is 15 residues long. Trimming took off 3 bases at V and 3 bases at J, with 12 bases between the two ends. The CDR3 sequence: CASSLGGLGGNTIYF. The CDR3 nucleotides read TGTGCCAGCAGTTTGGGGGGGCTGGGTGGAAACACCATATATTTT.

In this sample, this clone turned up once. DNA for the CDR3: TGTGCCAGCAGACTATGGTCAGGGATCGCAGATACGCAGTATTTT. As protein: CASRLWSGIADTQYF. This rearrangement joins TRBV27 to TRBJ2-3; maybe TRBD1 (5 bases). The germline V and J ends were trimmed by 6 bases and 4 bases, with 17 bases remaining between them. The CDR3 totals 15 residues. Looked up from germline, CDR1 is MNHEY and CDR2 is SMNVEV (reference sequence).